This TCR beta chain originates from a study of somatic mutations in cytotoxic T cells in rheumatoid arthritis listed by TCRdb under 2017. The study in broad terms: Patient peripheral blood (roughly 32 ml EDTA) was drawn right after diagnosis and before any treatment started. To characterize clonality, the study used TCRB deep sequencing while asking whether somatic mutations are carried by expanded CD8+ T-cell clones in newly diagnosed, untreated rheumatoid arthritis. Patient and control groups had essentially identical median ages. For 60 or so rheumatoid arthritis patients and more than 15 healthy controls, TCRB deep sequencing was carried out. Sorted V beta1+ cells also underwent TCRB sequencing, and some V beta antibody-stained T-cell populations were flow-sorted at nearly 100% purity on a FACSAria II or Sony SH800.

Positive magnetic bead selection on an AutoMACS was used to isolate CD4+ and CD8+ cells, with flow cytometry used to check purity. After a first flow cytometry screen using a TCR V beta antibody panel, clonal expansions were characterized through TCRB deep sequencing of sorted CD8+ fractions. Ficoll-Paque PLUS density gradient separation was used to isolate peripheral blood mononuclear cells. Nucleospin Tissue or Tissue XS kits were used to extract DNA from CD4-enriched, CD8-enriched or PBMC samples, and a Qubit 2.0 fluorometer was used for quantification. CDR1 and CDR2 are read off the germline V gene as MNHNS and SASEGT. After removal of 11 bases from V and 3 bases from J, the junction retains 10 bases not matched to a gene. Including the terminal cysteine and phenylalanine, the CDR3 comprises 15 residues. The only DNA kept is the CDR3, 45 bases in frame from the first base. In the case of this clone: The antigen it recognizes is unknown. No per-base quality is available; no much larger clone lies one base away.

TCRB CDR3 sequencing used the immunoSEQ assay on genomic DNA. In the source study's methods: Patient CD8+ clones larger than 1% were compared against published virus-specific TCRB sequences, and only a few matched. The analyses included only productive TCRB rearrangements. Defining a clone by its unique TCRB CDR3 sequence, the study calculated clonality as a productive clonality index derived from Shannon entropy. To calculate repertoire overlap between two samples, the template counts of each clone were considered relative to each sample's total templates. A correlation with a Spearman r of around 0.6 was found between V-gene usage by flow cytometry and V-gene usage by TCRB sequencing. TCRdb took this table from immuneACCESS and kept in-frame rearrangements with V and J called. Such tables lack part of the clones; where checked against another copy, unresolved V genes explain under half of the gap, and the rest is unexplained. The V and J calls and the clone size are those of that table, but D and trimming were determined from the DNA. Here the sample has roughly 4,200 clones; approximately 90% occur a single time. The ten most abundant clones make up 25% to 30% of the sample.

The research as a whole found: In about an eighth of the roughly 60 patients, more than 20% of CD8+ cells belonged to the largest CD8+ clone, while several identical CD8+ TCRB sequences were shared between blood and synovial fluid. Rheumatoid arthritis patients and age-matched healthy controls did not significantly differ in CD8+ T-cell clonality. An increase of CD8+ clonality with age was seen in patients (Spearman r ≈ 0.49) but not in healthy controls. The expanded CD8+ clones had unknown antigen targets, and not appearing in virus-specific databases did not rule out that they were virus-specific. The finding that TRBV07 was slightly underrepresented in patients was left unadjusted for multiple comparisons.

The chain joins TRBV6-1 to TRBJ2-2, with 9 bases aligning to TRBD2. This sequence originates from a woman aged 70-85 years with rheumatoid arthritis. Sequences were obtained from CD8+ T cells sorted from blood. The DNA is as follows: TGTGCCGGCTTAGCGGGAGTCGGGGACACCGGGGAGCTGTTTTTT. It translates to CAGLAGVGDTGELFF.